This TCR beta chain was obtained from a study of response to subunit inactivated influenza vaccine. Study-level findings and limits: Authors proposed each seasonal influenza vaccination draws in few new T cells.

As to this clonotype: Its antigen is unidentified.

The V and J ends lost 4 bases and 5 bases respectively, with 11 bases between them. The CDR3 has 12 residues. The germline V gene encodes CDR1 SQVTM and CDR2 ANQGSEA. TCRdb analysed the RT-PCR reads with MiXCR anew, one entry per CDR3 protein. Among 550,000 to 650,000 distinct CDR3 sequences listed, 12% were seen once. This clonotype was obtained from a man in his forties or fifties who received an inactivated influenza vaccine. This specimen was PBMCs from blood, taken on the day of vaccination. This rearrangement joins TRBV29-1 to TRBJ1-2; D is possibly TRBD1 (6 bases). DNA of the CDR3: TGCAGCGTTGGCGCCAGGGGATATGGCTACACCTTC. Translation gives CSVGARGYGYTF.